This T cell receptor (beta chain) comes out of a study of blood T cells in healthy people across ages. General study points: Diversity of TCR beta correlated strongly with naive T cell percentage. The fall in TCR beta diversity per million T cells was roughly linear with age.

Together with a sample-barcoded 5' primer, a J-beta primer mix was included in a second PCR lasting about 6 to 11 cycles. Every cDNA molecule bore a tag from a template-switch adaptor containing 12 random nucleotides. TCRdb reprocessed the 5' RACE reads via MiXCR and lists one record per CDR3 protein. The data show around 800,000 distinct CDR3 sequences, with about 62% seen just once and roughly 25% held by the top ten. Comment on this clonotype: Antigen: not known.

This CDR3 spans 16 amino acids. V lost 0 bases, J lost 3 bases, and 16 bases lay in between. In germline, CDR1 is DFQATT, CDR2 SNEGSKA (reference sequence). The TCR was taken from a man between 25 and 39 years old in good health. The genes are TRBV20-1 and TRBJ2-3; D ambiguous. The specimen was blood. Here the CDR3 DNA reads TGCAGTGCTAGAGATCATAGCAGAAGTGGAACAGATACGCAGTATTTT. Protein: CSARDHSRSGTDTQYF.